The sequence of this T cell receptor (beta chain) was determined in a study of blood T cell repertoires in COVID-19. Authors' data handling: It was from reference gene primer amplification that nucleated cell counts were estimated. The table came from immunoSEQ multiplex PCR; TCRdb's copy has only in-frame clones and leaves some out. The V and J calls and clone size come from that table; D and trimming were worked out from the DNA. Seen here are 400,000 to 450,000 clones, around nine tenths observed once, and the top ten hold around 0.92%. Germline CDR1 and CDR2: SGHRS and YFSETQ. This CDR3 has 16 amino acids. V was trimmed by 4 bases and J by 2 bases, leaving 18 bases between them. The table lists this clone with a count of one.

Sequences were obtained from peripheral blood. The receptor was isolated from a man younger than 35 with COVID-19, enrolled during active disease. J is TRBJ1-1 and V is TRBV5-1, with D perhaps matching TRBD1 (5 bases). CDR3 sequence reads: CASSGGLSSVNTEAFF. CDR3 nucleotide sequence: TGCGCCAGCAGCGGGGGACTATCCTCGGTAAACACTGAAGCTTTCTTT.